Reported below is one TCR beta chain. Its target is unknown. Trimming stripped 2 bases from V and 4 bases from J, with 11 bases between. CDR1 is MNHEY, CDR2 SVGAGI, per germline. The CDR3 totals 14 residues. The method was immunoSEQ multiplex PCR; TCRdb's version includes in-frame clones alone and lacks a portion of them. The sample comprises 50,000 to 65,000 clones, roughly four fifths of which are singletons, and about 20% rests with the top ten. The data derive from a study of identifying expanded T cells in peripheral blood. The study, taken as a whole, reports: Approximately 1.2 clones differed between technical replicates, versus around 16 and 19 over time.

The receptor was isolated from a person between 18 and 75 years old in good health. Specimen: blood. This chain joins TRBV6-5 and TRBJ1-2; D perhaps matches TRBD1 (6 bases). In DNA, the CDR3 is TGTGCCAGCAGTTACGGGACAATCGGCTATGGCTACACCTTC. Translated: CASSYGTIGYGYTF.